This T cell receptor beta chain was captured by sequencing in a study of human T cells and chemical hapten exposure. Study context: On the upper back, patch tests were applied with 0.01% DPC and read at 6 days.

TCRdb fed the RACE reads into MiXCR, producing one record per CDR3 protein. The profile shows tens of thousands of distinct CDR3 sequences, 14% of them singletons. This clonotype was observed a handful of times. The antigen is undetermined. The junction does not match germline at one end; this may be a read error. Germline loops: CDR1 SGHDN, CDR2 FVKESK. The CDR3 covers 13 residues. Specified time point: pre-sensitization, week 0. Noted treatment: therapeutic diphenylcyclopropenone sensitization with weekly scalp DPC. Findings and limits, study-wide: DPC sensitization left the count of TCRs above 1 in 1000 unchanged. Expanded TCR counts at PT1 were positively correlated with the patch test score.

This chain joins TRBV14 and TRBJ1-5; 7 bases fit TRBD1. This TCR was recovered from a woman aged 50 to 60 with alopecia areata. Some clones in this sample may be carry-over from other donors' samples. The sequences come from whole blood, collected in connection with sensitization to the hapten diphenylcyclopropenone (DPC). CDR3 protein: CASNRGAGQPQHF. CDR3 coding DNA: TGTGCTAGCAACAGGGGAGCCGGTCAGCCCCAGCATTTT. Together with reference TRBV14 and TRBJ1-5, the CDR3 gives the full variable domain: EAGVTQFPSHSVIEKGQTVTLRCDPISGHDNLYWYRRVMGKEIKFLLHFVKESKQDESGMPNNRFLAERTGGTYSTLKVQPAELEDSGVYFCASNRGAGQPQHFGDGTRLSIL.